This TCR beta chain was retrieved from a study of identical twins. Only healthy Caucasians were included as donors. A note on this clonotype: Its antigen is currently unknown.

Findings and caveats of the study: Sharing of beta out-of-frame sequences by twins showed a weaker excess. Zero-insertion findings could be partly confounded by invariant cells (MAIT and iNKT cells).

With 6 bases removed from V and 8 bases from J, the gap between germline ends came to 17 bases. The V gene's germline CDR1 is MNHEY and CDR2 SVGEGT. The CDR3 consists of 14 residues. TCRdb reprocessed the 5' RACE reads via MiXCR and lists one record per CDR3 protein. The sample includes around 280,000 distinct CDR3 sequences, under 9.5% seen only once; the top ten take more than 2%. These data were also filed under a second study, of yellow fever vaccine responses in identical twins.

The rearrangement links TRBV6-2 or TRBV6-3 to TRBJ2-1; tentative D call: TRBD2 (6 bases). The TCR was taken from a woman aged 18 to 35 in good health. Specimen: memory (CD45RO+) T cells sorted from blood. The CDR3 sequence: CASSPPGSSDEQFF. CDR3 DNA sequence: TGTGCCAGCAGCCCCCCGGGGTCTAGCGATGAGCAGTTCTTC.